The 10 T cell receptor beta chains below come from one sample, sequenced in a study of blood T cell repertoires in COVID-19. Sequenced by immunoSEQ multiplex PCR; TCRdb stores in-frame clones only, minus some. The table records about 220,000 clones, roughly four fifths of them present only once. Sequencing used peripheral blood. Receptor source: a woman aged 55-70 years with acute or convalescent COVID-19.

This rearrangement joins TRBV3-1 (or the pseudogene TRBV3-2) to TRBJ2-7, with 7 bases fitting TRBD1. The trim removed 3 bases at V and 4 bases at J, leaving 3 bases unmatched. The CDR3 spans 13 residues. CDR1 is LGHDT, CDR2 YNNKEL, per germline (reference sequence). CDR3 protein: CASSHRDRYEQYF. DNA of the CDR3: TGTGCCAGCAGCCACCGGGACAGATACGAGCAGTACTTC.

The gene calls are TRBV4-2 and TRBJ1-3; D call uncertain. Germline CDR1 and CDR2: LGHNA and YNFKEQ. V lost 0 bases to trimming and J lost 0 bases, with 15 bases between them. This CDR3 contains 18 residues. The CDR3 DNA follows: TGTGCCAGCAGCCAAGATTCGTGGGGAGGCGTCTCTGGAAACACCATATATTTT. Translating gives CASSQDSWGGVSGNTIYF.

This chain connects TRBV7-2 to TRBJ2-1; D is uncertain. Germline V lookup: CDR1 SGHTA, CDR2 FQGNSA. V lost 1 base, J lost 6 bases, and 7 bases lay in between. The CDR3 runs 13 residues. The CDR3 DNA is TGTGCCAGCAGCTTAGGTATTCGCAATGAGCAGTTCTTC. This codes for CASSLGIRNEQFF.

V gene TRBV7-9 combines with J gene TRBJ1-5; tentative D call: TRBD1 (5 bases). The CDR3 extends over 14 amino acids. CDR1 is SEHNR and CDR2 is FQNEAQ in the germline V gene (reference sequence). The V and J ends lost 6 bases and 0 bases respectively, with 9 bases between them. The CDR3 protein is CASSPGYSNQPQHF. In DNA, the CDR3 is TGTGCCAGCAGTCCAGGGTATAGCAATCAGCCCCAGCATTTT. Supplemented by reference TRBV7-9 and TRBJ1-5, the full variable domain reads DTGVSQNPRHKITKRGQNVTFRCDPISEHNRLYWYRQTLGQGPEFLTYFQNEAQLEKSRLLSDRFSAERPKGSFSTLEIQRTEQGDSAMYLCASSPGYSNQPQHFGDGTRLSIL.

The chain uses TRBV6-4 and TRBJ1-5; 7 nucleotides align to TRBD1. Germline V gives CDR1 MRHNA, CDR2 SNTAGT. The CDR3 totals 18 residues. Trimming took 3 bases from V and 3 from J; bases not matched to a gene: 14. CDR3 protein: CASSERGKTGDTNQPQHF. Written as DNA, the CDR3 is TGTGCCAGCAGTGAACGAGGCAAAACAGGGGACACCAATCAGCCCCAGCATTTT.

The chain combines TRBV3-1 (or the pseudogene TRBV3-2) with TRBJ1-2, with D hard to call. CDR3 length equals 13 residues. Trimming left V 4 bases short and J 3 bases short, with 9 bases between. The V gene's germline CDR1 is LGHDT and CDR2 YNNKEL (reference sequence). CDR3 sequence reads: CASSPGVYYGYTF. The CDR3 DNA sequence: TGTGCCAGCAGCCCTGGAGTTTACTATGGCTACACCTTC.

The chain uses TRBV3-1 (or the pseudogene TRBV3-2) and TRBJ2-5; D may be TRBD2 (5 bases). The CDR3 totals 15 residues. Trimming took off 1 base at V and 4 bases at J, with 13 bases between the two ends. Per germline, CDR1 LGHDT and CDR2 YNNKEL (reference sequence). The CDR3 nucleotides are TGTGCCAGCAGCCAAGTGGAGGTAGTCCGAGAGACCCAGTACTTC. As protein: CASSQVEVVRETQYF.

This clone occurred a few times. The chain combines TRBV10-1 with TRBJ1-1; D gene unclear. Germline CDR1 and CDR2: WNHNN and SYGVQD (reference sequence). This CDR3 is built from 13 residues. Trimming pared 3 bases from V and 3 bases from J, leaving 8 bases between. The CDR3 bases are TGCGCCAGCAGTGAAATCGGGGACACTGAAGCTTTCTTT. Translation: CASSEIGDTEAFF.

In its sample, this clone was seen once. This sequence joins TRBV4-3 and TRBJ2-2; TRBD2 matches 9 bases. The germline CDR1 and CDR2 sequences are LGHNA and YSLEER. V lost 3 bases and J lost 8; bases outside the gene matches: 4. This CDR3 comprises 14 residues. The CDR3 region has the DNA TGCGCCAGCAGCCATCAGCTAGCGGGGGGGGAGCTGTTTTTT. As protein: CASSHQLAGGELFF.

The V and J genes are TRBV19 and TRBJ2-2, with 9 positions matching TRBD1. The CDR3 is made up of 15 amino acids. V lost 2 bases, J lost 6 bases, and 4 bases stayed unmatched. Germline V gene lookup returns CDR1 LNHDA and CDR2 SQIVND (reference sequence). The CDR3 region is CASSITGGAAGELFF. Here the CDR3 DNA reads TGTGCCAGTAGTATAACAGGGGGCGCTGCCGGGGAGCTGTTTTTT. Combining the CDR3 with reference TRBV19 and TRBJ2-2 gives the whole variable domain DGGITQSPKYLFRKEGQNVTLSCEQNLNHDAMYWYRQDPGQGLRLIYYSQIVNDFQKGDIAEGYSVSREKKESFPLTVTSAQKNPTAFYLCASSITGGAAGELFFGEGSRLTVL.